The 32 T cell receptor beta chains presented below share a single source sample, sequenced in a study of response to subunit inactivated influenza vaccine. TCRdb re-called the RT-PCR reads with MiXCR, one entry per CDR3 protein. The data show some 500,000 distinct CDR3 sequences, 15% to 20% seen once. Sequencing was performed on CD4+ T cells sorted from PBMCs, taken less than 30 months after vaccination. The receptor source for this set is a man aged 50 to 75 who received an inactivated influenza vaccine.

DNA of the CDR3: TGTGCCAGCAGCGCGGACCCGACTGGGGCCAACGTCCTGACTTTC. Translation gives CASSADPTGANVLTF. V is TRBV5-5 and J is TRBJ2-6; no clear D gene. The CDR3 consists of 15 residues. Per germline, CDR1 SGHKS and CDR2 YYEKEE (reference sequence). The V gene lost 4 bases and the J gene lost 2 bases, with 10 bases spanning the gap. The whole variable domain, remainder taken from reference TRBV5-5 and TRBJ2-6, is DAGVTQSPTHLIKTRGQQVTLRCSPISGHKSVSWYQQVLGQGPQFIFQYYEKEERGRGNFPDRFSARQFPNYSSELNVNALLLGDSALYLCASSADPTGANVLTFGAGSRLTVL.

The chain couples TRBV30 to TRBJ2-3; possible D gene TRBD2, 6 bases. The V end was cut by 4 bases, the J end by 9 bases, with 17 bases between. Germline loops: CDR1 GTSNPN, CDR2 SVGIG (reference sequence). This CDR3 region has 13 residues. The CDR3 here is CAWTLMEGETQYF. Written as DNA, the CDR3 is TGTGCCTGGACTCTCATGGAGGGAGAAACGCAGTATTTT.

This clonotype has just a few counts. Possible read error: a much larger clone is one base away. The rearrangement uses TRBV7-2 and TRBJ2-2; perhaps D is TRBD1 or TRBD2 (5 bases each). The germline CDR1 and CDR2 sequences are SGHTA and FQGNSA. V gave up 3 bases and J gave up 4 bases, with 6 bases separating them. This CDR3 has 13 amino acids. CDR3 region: CASSFGATGELFF. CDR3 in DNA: TGTGCCAGCAGCTTCGGGGCCACCGGGGAGCTGTTTTTT.

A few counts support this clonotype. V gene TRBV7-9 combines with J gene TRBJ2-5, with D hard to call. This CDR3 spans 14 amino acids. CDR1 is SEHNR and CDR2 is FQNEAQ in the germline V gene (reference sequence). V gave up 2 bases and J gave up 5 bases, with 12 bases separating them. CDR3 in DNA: TGTGCCAGCAGCTTATGGGCCAATGGGGAGACCCAGTACTTC. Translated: CASSLWANGETQYF.

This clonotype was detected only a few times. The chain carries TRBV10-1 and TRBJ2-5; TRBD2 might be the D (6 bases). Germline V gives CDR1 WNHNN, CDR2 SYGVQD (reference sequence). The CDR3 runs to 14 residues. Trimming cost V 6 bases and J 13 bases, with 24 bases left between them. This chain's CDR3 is CASSGTPLERNLYF. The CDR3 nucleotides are TGCGCCAGCAGCGGGACTCCCCTTGAACGAAATTTGTACTTC.

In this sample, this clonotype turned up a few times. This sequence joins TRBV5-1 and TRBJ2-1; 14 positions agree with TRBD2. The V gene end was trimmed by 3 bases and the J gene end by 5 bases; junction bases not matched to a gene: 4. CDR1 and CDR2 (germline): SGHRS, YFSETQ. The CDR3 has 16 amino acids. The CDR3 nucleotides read TGCGCCAGCAGCTCGGGACTAGCGGGAGCCCACAATGAGCAGTTCTTC. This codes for CASSSGLAGAHNEQFF.

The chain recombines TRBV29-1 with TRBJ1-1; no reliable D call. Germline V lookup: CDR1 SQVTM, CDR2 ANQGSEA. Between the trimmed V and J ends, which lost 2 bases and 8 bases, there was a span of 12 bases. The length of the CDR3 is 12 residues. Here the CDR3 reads CSVERSPSEAFF. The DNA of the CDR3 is TGCAGCGTTGAAAGGTCCCCTTCGGAAGCTTTCTTT. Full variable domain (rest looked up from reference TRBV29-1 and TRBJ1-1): SAVISQKPSRDICQRGTSLTIQCQVDSQVTMMFWYRQQPGQSLTLIATANQGSEATYESGFVIDKFPISRPNLTFSTLTVSNMSPEDSSIYLCSVERSPSEAFFGQGTRLTVV.

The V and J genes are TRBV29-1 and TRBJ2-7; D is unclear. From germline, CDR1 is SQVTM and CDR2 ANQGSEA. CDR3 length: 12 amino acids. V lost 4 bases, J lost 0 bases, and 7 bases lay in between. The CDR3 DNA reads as TGCAGCGTTGGGGTGAGCTCCTACGAGCAGTACTTC. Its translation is CSVGVSSYEQYF.

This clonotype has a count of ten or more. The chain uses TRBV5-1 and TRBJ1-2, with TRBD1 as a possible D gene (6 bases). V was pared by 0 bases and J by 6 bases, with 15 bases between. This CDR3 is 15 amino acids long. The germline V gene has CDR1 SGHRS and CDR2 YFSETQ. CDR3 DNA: TGCGCCAGCAGCTTGGAAGGGGGAGAATGGGATGGCTACACCTTC. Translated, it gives CASSLEGGEWDGYTF.

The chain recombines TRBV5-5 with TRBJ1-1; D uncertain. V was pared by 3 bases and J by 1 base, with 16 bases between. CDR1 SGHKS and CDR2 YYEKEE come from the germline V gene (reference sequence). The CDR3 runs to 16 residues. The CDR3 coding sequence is TGTGCCAGCAGCTCGCAGTTCTCAACCGGGAACACTGAAGCTTTCTTT. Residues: CASSSQFSTGNTEAFF. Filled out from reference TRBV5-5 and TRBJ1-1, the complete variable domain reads DAGVTQSPTHLIKTRGQQVTLRCSPISGHKSVSWYQQVLGQGPQFIFQYYEKEERGRGNFPDRFSARQFPNYSSELNVNALLLGDSALYLCASSSQFSTGNTEAFFGQGTRLTVV.

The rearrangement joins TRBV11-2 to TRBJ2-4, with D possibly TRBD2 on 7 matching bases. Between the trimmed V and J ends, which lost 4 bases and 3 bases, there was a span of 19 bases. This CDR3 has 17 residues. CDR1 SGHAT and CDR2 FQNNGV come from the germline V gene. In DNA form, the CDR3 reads TGTGCCAGCAGCTCCCTCCGGGGGGCTGATGTCAAAAACATTCAGTACTTC. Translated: CASSSLRGADVKNIQYF. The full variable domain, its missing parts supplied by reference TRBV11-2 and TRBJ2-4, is EAGVAQSPRYKIIEKRQSVAFWCNPISGHATLYWYQQILGQGPKLLIQFQNNGVVDDSQLPKDRFSAERLKGVDSTLKIQPAKLEDSAVYLCASSSLRGADVKNIQYFGAGTRLSVL.

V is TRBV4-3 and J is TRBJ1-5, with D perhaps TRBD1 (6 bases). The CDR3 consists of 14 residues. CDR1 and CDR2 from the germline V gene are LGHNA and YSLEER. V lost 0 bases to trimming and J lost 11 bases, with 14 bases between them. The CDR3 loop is CASSQDAQGRAQHF. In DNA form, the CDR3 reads TGCGCCAGCAGCCAAGACGCACAGGGTCGCGCCCAGCATTTT.

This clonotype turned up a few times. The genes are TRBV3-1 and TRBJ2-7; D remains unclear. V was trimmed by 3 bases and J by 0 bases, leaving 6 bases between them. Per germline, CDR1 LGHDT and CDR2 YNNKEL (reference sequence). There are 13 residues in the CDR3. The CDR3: CASSQIRSYEQYF. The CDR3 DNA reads TGTGCCAGCAGCCAGATCCGCTCCTACGAGCAGTACTTC.

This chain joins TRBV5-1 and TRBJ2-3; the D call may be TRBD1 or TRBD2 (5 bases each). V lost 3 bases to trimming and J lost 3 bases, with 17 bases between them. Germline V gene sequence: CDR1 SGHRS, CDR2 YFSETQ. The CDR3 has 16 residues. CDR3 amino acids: CASSSEGTHGTDTQYF. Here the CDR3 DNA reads TGCGCCAGCAGCTCGGAAGGGACCCACGGAACAGATACGCAGTATTTT.

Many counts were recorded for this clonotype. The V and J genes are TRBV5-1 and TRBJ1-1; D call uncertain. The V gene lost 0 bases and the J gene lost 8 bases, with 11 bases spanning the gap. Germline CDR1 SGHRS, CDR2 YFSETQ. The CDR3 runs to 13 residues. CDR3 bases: TGCGCCAGCAGCTTGGGTCAGGTCTCGGAAGCTTTCTTT. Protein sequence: CASSLGQVSEAFF.

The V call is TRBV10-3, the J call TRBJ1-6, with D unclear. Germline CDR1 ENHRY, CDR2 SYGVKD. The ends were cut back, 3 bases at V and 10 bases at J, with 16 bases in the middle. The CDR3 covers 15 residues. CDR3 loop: CAISDKGLSGSPLHF. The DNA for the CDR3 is TGTGCCATCAGTGATAAGGGTCTCTCGGGATCACCCCTCCACTTT.

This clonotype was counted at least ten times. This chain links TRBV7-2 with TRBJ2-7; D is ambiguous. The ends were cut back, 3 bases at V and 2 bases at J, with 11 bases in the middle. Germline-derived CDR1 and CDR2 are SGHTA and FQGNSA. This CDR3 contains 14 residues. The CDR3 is CASSLTQGTYEQYF. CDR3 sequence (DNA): TGTGCCAGCAGCTTGACCCAAGGCACCTACGAGCAGTACTTC. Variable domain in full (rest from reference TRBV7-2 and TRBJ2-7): GAGVSQSPSNKVTEKGKDVELRCDPISGHTALYWYRQSLGQGLEFLIYFQGNSAPDKSGLPSDRFSAERTGGSVSTLTIQRTQQEDSAVYLCASSLTQGTYEQYFGPGTRLTVT.

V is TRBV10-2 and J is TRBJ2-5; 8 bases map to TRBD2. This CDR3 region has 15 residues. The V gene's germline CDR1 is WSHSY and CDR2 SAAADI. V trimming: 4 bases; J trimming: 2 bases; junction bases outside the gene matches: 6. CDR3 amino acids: CASSVSGGGQETQYF. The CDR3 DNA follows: TGCGCCAGCAGTGTCAGCGGGGGAGGGCAAGAGACCCAGTACTTC.

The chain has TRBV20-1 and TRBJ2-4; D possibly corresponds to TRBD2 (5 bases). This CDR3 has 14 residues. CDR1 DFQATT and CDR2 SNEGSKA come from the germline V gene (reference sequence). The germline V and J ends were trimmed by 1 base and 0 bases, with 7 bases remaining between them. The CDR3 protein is CSARAGVAKNIQYF. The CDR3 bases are TGCAGTGCTAGAGCCGGGGTAGCCAAAAACATTCAGTACTTC.

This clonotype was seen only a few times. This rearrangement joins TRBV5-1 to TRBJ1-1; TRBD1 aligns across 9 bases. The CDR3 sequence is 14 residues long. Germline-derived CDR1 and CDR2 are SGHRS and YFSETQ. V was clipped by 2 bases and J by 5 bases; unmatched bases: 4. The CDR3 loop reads CASSFTGGRTEAFF. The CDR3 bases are TGCGCCAGCAGCTTCACAGGGGGCAGGACTGAAGCTTTCTTT.

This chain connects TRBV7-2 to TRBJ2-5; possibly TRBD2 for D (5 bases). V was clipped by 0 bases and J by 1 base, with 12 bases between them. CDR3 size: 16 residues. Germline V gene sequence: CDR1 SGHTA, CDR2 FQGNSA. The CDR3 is CASSLALAEVQETQYF. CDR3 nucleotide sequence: TGTGCCAGCAGCTTAGCCCTAGCAGAAGTCCAAGAGACCCAGTACTTC.

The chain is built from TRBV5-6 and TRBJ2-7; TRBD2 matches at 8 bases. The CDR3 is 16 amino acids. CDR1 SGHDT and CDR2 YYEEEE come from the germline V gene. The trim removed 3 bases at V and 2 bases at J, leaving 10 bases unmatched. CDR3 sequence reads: CASSSGPERGTYEQYF. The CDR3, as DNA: TGTGCCAGCAGCTCCGGTCCCGAGCGGGGGACCTACGAGCAGTACTTC.

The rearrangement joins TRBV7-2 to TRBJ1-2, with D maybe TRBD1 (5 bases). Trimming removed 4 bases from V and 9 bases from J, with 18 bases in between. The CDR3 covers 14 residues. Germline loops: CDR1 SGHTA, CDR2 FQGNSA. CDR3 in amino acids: CASSSGRGSSSYTF. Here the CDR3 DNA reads TGTGCCAGCAGCTCCGGACGGGGGTCGTCGAGCTACACCTTC.

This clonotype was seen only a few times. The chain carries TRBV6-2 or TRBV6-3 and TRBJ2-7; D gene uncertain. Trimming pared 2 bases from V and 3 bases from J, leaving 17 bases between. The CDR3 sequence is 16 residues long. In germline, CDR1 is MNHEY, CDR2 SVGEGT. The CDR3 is CASSYRATWWDYEQYF. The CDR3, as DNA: TGTGCCAGCAGTTACCGAGCGACATGGTGGGACTACGAGCAGTACTTC.

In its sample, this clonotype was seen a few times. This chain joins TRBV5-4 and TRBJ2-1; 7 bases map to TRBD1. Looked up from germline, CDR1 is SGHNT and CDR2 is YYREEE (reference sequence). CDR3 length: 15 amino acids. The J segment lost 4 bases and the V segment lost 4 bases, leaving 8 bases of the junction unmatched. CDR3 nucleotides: TGTGCCAGCAGCCAGGGGACAGACGTTTACAATGAGCAGTTCTTC. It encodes CASSQGTDVYNEQFF.

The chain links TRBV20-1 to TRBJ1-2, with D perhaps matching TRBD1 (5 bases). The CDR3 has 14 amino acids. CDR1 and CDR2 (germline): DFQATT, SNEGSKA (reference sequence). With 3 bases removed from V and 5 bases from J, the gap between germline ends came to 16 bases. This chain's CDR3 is CSASTTRGDYGYTF. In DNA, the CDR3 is TGCAGTGCTAGCACCACCCGGGGGGATTATGGCTACACCTTC.

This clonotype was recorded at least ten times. The CDR3 sequence is CASTRDSSFYNEQFF. CDR3 DNA: TGTGCCAGCACCCGGGACTCCTCTTTTTACAATGAGCAGTTCTTC. The J gene is TRBJ2-1, the V gene TRBV12-3 or TRBV12-4; D is possibly TRBD2 (6 bases). The V end lost 7 bases, the J end lost 4 bases, and 17 bases lay between the germline ends. The CDR3 sequence is 15 residues long.

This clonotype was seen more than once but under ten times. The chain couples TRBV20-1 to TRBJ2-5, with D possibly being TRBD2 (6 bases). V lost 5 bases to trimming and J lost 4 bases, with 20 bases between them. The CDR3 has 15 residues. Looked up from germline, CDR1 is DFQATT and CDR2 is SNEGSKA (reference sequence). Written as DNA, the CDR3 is TGCAGTGCTCCGAGCCTCAAATCTAGCGTAGAGACCCAGTACTTC. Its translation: CSAPSLKSSVETQYF.

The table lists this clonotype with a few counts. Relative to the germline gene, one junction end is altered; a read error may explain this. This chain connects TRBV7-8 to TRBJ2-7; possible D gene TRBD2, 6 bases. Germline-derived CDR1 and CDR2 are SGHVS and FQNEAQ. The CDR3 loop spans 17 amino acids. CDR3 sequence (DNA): TGTGCCAGCAGCCTAGCCCATGACTCCCGGGGGTCCTACGAGCAGTACTTC. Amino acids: CASSLAHDSRGSYEQYF.

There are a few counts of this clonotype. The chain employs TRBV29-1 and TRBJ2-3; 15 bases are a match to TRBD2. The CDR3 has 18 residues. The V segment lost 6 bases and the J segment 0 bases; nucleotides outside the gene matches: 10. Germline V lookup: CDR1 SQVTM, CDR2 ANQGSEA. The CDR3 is CSVSGTSGRRTSTDTQYF. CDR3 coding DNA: TGCAGCGTATCCGGGACTAGCGGGAGGAGGACTAGCACAGATACGCAGTATTTT.

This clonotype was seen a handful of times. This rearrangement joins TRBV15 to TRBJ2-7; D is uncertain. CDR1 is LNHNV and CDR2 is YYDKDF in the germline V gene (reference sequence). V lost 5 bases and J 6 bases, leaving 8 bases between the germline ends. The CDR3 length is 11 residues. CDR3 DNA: TGTGCCACCAGCTCCGTCGGCGAGCAGTACTTC. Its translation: CATSSVGEQYF.

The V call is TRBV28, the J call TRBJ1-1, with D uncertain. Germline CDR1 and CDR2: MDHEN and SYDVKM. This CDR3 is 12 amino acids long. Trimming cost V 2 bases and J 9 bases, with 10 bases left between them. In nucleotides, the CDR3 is TGTGCCAGCAGTTTAGGCGGGTCTCAAGCTTTCTTT. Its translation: CASSLGGSQAFF. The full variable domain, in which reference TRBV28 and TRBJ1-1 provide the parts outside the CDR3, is DVKVTQSSRYLVKRTGEKVFLECVQDMDHENMFWYRQDPGLGLRLIYFSYDVKMKEKGDIPEGYSVSREKKERFSLILESASTNQTSMYLCASSLGGSQAFFGQGTRLTVV.